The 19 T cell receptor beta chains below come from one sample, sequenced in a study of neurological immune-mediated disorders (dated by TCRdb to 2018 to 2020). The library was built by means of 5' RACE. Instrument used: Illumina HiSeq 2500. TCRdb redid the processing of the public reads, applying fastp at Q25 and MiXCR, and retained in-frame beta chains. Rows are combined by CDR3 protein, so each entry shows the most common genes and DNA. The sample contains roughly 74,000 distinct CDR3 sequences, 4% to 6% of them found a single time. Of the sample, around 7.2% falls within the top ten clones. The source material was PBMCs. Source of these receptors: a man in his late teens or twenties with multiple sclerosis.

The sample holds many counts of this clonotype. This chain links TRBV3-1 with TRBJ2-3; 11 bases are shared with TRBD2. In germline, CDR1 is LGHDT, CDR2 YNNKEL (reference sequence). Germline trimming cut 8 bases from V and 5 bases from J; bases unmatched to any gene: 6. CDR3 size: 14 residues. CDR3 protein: CASSLAGEGDTQYF. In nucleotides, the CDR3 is TGTGCCAGCTCACTAGCGGGGGAGGGAGATACGCAGTATTTT.

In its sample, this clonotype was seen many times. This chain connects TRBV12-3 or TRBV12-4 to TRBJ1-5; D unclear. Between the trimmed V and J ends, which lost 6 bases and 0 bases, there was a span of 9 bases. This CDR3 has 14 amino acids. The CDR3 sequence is CASRQPYSNQPQHF. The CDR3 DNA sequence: TGTGCCAGCAGACAGCCCTATAGCAATCAGCCCCAGCATTTT.

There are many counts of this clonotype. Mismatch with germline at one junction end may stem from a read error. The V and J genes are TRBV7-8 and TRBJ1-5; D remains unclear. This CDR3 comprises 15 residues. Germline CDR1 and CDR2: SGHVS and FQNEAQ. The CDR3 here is CASSDRGGMGQPQNF. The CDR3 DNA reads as TGTGCCAGCAGCGATCGCGGAGGGATGGGTCAGCCCCAGAATTTT. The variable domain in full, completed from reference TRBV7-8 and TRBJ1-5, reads GAGVSQSPRYKVAKRGQDVALRCDPISGHVSLFWYQQALGQGPEFLTYFQNEAQLDKSGLPSDRFFAERPEGSVSTLKIQRTQQEDSAVYLCASSDRGGMGQPQNFGDGTRLSIL.

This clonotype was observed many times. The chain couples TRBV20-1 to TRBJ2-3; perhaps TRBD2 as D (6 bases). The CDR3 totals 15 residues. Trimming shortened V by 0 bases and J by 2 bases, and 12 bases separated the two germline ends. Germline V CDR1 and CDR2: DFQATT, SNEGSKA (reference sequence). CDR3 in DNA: TGCAGTGCTAGAGATCGAGTAGCGGTCACAGATACGCAGTATTTT. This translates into CSARDRVAVTDTQYF.

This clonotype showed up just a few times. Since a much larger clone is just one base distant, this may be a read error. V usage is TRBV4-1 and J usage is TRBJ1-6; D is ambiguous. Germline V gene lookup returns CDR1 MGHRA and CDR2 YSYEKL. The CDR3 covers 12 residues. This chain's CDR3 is CASSKDLSPLHF. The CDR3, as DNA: TGCGCCAGCAGCAAAGATTTATCACCCCTCCACTTT.

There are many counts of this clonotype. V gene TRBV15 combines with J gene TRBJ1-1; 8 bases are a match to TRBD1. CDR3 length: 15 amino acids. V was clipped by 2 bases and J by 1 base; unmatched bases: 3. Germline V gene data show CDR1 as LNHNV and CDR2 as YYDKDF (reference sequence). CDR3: CATSRPGQGNTEAFF. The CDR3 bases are TGTGCCACCAGCAGACCAGGACAGGGGAACACTGAAGCTTTCTTT.

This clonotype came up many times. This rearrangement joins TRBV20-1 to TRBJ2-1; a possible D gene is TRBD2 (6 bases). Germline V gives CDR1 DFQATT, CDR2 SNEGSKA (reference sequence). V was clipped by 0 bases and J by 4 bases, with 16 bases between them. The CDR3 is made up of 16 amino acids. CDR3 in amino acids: CSARDWGGDAYNEQFF. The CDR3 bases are TGCAGTGCTAGAGATTGGGGCGGGGACGCATACAATGAGCAGTTCTTC.

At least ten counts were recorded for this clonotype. CDR3 sequence: CSASSGHSNQPQHF. In DNA form, the CDR3 reads TGCAGTGCTAGCTCCGGACATAGCAATCAGCCCCAGCATTTT. The chain employs TRBV20-1 and TRBJ1-5; D is possibly TRBD1 (5 bases). The CDR3 extends over 14 amino acids. The germline V and J ends were trimmed by 3 bases and 0 bases, with 9 bases remaining between them. Germline-derived CDR1 and CDR2 are DFQATT and SNEGSKA (reference sequence).

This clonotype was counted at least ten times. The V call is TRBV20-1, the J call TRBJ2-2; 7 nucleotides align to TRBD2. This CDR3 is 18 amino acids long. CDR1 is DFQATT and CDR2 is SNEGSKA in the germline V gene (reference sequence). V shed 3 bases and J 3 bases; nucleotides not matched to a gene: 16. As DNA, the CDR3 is TGCAGTGCTAGGGACTCCCATCGGCGGGAGTGGGACACCGGGGAGCTGTTTTTT. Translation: CSARDSHRREWDTGELFF.

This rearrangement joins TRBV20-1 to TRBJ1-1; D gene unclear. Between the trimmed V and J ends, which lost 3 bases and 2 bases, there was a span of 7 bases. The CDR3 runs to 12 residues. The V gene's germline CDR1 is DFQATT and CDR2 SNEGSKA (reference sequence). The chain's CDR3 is CSASVPNTEAFF. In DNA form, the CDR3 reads TGCAGTGCTAGCGTTCCTAACACTGAAGCTTTCTTT.

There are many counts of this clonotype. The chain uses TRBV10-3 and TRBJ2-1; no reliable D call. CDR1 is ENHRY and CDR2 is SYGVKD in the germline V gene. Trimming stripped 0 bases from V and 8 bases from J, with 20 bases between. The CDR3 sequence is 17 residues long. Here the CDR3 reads CAISESTWGSSQDEQFF. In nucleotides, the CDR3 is TGTGCCATCAGTGAGTCGACCTGGGGATCCTCTCAAGATGAGCAGTTCTTC.

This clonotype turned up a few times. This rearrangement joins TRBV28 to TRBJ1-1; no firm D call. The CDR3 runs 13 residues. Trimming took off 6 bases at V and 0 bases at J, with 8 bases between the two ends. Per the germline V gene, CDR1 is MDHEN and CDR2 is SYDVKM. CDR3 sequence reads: CASRGPMNTEAFF. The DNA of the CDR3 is TGTGCCAGCAGAGGACCAATGAACACTGAAGCTTTCTTT.

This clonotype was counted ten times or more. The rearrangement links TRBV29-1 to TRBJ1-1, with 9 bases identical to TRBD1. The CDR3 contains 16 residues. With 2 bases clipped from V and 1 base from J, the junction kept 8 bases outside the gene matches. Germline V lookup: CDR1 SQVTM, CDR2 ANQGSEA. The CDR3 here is CSVELGWGQGNTEAFF. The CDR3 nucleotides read TGCAGCGTTGAATTAGGTTGGGGACAGGGGAACACTGAAGCTTTCTTT. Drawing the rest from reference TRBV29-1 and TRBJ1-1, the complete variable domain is SAVISQKPSRDICQRGTSLTIQCQVDSQVTMMFWYRQQPGQSLTLIATANQGSEATYESGFVIDKFPISRPNLTFSTLTVSNMSPEDSSIYLCSVELGWGQGNTEAFFGQGTRLTVV.

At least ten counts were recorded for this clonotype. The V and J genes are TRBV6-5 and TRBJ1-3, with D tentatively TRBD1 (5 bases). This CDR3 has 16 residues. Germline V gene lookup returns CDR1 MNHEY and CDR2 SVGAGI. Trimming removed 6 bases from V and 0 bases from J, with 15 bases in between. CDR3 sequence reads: CASSQPQDISGNTIYF. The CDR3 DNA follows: TGTGCCAGCAGCCAGCCACAGGACATCTCTGGAAACACCATATATTTT.

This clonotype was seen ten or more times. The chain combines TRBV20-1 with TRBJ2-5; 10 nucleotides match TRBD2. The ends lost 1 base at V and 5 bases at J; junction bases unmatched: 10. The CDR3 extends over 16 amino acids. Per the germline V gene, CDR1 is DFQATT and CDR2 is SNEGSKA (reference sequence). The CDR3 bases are TGCAGTGCTAGAGGTCTAGCGGGGGCCCCTGGGGAGACCCAGTACTTC. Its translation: CSARGLAGAPGETQYF.

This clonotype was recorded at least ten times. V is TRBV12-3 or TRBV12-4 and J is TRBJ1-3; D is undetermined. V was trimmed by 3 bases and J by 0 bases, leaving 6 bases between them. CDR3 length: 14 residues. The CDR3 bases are TGTGCCAGCAGTTTTTGGATCTCTGGAAACACCATATATTTT. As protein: CASSFWISGNTIYF.

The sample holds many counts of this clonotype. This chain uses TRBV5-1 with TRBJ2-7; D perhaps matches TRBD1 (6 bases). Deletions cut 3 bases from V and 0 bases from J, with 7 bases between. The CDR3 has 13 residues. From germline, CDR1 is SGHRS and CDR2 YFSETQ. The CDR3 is CASSSDSSYEQYF. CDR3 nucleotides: TGCGCCAGCAGCTCGGACAGCTCCTACGAGCAGTACTTC.

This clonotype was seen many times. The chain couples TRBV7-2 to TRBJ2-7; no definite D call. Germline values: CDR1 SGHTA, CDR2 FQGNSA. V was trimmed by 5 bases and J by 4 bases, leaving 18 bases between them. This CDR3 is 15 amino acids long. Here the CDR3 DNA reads TGTGCCAGCAGCCCCTACTCGACCGGTTCGTACGAGCAGTACTTC. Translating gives CASSPYSTGSYEQYF.

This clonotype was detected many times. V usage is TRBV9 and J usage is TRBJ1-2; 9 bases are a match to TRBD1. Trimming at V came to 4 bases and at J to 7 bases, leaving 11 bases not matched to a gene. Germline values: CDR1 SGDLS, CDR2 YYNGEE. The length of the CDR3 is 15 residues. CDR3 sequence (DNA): TGTGCCAGCAGCTCCGGAGGGACAGGGAGTAGTGGCTACACCTTC. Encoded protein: CASSSGGTGSSGYTF.